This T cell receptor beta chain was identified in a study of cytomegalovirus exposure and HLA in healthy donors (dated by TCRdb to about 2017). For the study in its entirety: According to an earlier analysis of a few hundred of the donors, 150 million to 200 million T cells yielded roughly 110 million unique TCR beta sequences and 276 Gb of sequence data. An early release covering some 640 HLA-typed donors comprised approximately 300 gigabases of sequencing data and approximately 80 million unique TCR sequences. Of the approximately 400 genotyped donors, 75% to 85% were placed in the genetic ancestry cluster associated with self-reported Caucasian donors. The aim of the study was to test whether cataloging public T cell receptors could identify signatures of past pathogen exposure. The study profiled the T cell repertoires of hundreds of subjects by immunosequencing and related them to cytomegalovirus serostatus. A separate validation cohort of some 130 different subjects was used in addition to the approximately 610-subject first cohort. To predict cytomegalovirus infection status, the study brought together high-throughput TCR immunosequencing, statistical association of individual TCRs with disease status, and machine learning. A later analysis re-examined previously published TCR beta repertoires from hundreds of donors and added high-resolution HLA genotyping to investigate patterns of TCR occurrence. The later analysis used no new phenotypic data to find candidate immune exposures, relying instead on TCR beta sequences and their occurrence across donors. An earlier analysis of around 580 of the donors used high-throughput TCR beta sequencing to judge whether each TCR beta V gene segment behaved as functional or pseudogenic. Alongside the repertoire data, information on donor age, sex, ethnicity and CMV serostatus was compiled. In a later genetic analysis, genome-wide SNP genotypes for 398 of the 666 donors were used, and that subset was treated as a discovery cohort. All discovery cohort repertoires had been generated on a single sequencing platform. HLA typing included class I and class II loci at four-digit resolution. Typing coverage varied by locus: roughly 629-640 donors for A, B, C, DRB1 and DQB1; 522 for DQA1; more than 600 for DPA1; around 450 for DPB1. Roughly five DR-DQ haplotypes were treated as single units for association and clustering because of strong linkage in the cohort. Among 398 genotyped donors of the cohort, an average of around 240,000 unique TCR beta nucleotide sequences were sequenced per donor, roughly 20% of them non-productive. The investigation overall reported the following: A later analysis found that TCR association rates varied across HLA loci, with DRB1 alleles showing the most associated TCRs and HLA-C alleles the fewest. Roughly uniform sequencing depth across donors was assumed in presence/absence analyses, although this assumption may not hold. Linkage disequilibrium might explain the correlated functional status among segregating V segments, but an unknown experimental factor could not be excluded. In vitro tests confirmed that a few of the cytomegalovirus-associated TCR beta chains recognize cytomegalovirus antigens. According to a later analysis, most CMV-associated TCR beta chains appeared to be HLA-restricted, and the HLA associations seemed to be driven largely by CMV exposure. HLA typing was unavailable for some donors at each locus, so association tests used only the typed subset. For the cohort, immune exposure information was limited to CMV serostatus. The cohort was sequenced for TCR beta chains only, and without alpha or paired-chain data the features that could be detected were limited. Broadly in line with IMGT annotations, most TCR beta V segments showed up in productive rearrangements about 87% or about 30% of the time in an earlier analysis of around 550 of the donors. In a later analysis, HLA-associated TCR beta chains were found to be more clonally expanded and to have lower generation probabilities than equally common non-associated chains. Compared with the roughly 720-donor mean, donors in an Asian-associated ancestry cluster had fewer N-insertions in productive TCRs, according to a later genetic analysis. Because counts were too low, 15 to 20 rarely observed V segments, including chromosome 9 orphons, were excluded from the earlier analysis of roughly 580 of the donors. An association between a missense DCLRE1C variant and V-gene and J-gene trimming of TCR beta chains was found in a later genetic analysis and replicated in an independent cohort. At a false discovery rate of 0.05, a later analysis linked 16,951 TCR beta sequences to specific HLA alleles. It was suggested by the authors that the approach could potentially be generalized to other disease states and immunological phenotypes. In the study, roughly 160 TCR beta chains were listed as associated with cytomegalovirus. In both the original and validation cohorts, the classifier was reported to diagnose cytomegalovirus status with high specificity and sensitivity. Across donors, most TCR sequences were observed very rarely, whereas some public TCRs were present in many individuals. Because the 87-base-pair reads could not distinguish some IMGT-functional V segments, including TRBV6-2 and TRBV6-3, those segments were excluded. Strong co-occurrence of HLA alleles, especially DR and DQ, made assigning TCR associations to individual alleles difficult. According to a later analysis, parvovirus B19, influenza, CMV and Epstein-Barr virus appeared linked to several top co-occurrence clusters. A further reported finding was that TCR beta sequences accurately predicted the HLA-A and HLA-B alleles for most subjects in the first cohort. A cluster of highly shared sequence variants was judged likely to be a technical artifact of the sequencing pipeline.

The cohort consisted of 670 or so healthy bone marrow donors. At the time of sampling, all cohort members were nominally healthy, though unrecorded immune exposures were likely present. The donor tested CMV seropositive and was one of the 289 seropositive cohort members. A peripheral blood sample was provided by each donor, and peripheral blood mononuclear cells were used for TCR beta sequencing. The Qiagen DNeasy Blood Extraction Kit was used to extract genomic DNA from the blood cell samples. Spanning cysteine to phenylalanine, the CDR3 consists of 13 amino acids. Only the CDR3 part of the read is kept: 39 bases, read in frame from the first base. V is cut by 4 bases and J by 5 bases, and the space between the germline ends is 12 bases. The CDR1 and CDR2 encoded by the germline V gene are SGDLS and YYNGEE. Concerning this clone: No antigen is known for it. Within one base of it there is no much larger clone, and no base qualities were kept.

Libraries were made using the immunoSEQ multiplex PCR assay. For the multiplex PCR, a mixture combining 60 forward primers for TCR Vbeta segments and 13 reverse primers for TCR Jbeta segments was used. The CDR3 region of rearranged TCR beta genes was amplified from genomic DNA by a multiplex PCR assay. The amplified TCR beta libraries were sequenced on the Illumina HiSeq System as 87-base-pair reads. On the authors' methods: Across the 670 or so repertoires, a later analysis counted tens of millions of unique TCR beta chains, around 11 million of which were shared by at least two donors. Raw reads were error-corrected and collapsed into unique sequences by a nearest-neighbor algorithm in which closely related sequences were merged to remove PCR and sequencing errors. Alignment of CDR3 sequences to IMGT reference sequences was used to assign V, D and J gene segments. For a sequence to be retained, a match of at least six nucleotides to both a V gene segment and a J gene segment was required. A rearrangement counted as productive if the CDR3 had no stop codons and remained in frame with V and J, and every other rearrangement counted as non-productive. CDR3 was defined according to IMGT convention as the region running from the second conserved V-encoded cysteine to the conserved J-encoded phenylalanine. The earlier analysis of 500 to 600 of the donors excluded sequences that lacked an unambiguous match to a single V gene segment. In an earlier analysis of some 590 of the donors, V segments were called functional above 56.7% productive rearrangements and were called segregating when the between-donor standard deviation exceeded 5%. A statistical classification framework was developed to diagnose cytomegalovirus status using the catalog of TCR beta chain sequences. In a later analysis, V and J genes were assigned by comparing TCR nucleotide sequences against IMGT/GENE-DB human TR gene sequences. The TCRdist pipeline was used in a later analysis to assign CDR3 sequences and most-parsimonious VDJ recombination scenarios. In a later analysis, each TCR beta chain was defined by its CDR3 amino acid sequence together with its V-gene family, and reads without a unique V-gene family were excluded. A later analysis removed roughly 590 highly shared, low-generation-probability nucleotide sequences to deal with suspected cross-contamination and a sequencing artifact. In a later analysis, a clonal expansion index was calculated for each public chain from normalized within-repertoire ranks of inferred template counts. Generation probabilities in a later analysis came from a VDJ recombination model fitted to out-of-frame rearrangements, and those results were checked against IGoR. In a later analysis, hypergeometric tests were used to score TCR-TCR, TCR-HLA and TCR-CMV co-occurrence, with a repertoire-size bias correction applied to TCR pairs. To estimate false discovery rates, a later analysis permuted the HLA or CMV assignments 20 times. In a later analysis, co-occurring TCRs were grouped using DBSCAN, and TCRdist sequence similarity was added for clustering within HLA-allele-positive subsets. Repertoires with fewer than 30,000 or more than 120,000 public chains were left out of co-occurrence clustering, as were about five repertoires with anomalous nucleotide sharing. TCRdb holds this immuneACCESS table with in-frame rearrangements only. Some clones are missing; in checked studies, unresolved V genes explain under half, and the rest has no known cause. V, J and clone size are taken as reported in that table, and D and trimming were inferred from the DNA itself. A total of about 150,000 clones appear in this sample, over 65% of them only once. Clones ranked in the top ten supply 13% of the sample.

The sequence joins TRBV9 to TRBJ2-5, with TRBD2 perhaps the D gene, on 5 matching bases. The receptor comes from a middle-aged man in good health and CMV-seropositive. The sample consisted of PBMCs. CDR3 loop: CASSPRGLETQYF. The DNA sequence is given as TGTGCCAGCAGCCCCCGGGGTTTGGAGACCCAGTACTTC.